The clone carrying this T cell receptor (beta chain) was seen more than once but under ten times. Its matching antigen is unknown. V dropped 6 bases and J dropped 4 bases, with 12 bases sitting between them. CDR1 is MNHEY, CDR2 SVGEGT, per germline. The CDR3 totals 13 residues. One entry per CDR3 protein, called by TCRdb with MiXCR from the 5' RACE reads. The sample includes roughly 86,000 distinct CDR3 sequences, about 13% of them seen just once. These data originate in a study of T-cell memory formation after mild COVID-19. Overall study results and limits: Clones from the second wave (peaking day 37) had unconfirmed SARS-CoV-2 specificity.

The clonotype comes from an adult woman who had mild COVID-19 (a few samples of this study predate the infection). Cell type and time point are not known. This chain links TRBV6-2 or TRBV6-3 with TRBJ2-5, with D possibly matching TRBD2 (5 bases). The sample was PBMCs or a T cell subset sorted from them (not recorded which). As DNA, the CDR3 is TGTGCCAGCAGCCTTCTCGGAGGAGAGACCCAGTACTTC. Its protein product is CASSLLGGETQYF.